Included here is one T cell receptor beta chain sequence, with context. Its antigen is not yet known. Base qualities were left out, and no much larger clone turns up one base away. In light of the paper, this sample's treatment or condition label describes: allogeneic hematopoietic cell transplantation with graft depleted of TCRalphabeta T cells and CD19 B cells. Transplant recipients were children who received TCRalphabeta/CD19-depleted allogeneic hematopoietic cell grafts. The data are from a study of T-cell reconstitution after alpha-beta-depleted transplantation in children (dated by TCRdb to 2016 to 2017). Regarding the research as a whole: Using TCR repertoire profiling, the study followed T-cell immune reconstitution in a quantitative way in children after TCRalphabeta/CD19-depleted allogeneic hematopoietic cell transplantation. Overall study results and their limits: In some patients, the high TCRbeta diversity seen at day 60 was put down to recipient T cells and intrathymic progenitors that had survived conditioning. The frequencies of hyperexpanded clones fell over the following months, and after one year, T-cell counts and TCRbeta diversity were mostly attributed to newly produced T cells. About two months after transplant, the apparently early recovery of alphabetaT-cell counts reportedly depended on just several hundred clones that had expanded rapidly and came from non-depleted graft cells.

The library was made by PCR. Sequencing was carried out with an Illumina HiSeq 2500. TCR library preparation used molecular barcoding, with unique molecular identifiers applied to normalize quantification of the TCRbeta repertoire. TCRdb cleaned the public reads at Q25 with fastp, built clones with MiXCR and kept in-frame beta chains. For every CDR3 protein sequence, its rows merge into one entry that carries the most common genes and DNA. The sample yields 450,000 to 700,000 distinct CDR3 sequences; over 20% were counted once. Jointly, the top ten make up around a third of the sample. Spanning cysteine to phenylalanine, the CDR3 consists of 17 amino acids. This entry keeps only the CDR3 DNA: 51 bases, framed from base 1. The germline V and J ends show losses of 4 bases and 5 bases respectively, and no gene match explains 9 bases of the junction. From a lookup of the germline V gene, CDR1 and CDR2 are SGDLS and YYNGEE.

Sequencing used PBMCs, obtained before TCRalphabeta/CD19-depleted stem cell transplant. The sequence joins TRBV9 to TRBJ2-3; 14 bases in the middle match TRBD2. The clonotype was recovered from a boy under two years old with Wiskott-Aldrich syndrome, due to receive a stem cell transplant. The CDR3 region reads CASSRRGLAGDQDTQYF. In nucleotides, the sequence is TGTGCCAGCAGCCGACGGGGACTAGCGGGGGACCAAGATACGCAGTATTTT.